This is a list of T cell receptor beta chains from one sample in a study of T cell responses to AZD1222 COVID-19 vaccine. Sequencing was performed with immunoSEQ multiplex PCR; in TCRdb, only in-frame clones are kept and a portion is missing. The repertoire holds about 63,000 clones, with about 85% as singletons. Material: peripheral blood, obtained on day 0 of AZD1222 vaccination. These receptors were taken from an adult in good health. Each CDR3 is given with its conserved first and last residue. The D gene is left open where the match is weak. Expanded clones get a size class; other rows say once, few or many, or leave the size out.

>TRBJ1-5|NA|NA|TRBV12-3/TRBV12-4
TGTGCCAGCAGTTTAAGCAGGGATCAGCCCCAGCATTTT
CASSLSRDQPQHF
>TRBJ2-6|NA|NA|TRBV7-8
TGTGCCAGCAGCCTAGGGATGGGGGCTGGGGCCAACGTCCTGACTTTC
CASSLGMGAGANVLTF
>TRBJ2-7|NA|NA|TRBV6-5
TGTTCACTAAGGCAGGGGGGCTCCTACGAGCAGTACTTC
CSLRQGGSYEQYF
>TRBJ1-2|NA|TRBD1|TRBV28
TGTGCCAGCAGTTCTGGACAGGGGGCCCGGTATGGCTACACCTTC
CASSSGQGARYGYTF
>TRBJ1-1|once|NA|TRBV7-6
TGTGCCAGCAGCTATGGGCCCTTCACTGAAGCTTTCTTT
CASSYGPFTEAFF
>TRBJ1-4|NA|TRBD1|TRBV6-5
TGTGCCAGCAGTCCGCGGACAGGGAATGAAAAACTGTTTTTT
CASSPRTGNEKLFF
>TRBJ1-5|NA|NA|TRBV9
TGTGCCAGCAGCGTAGGGCAGGTCAATCAGCCCCAGCATTTT
CASSVGQVNQPQHF
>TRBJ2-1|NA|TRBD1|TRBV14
TGTGCCAGCAGCCAAGCCGGACAGGGGGGCAATGAGCAGTTCTTC
CASSQAGQGGNEQFF
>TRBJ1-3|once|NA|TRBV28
TGTGCCAGCAGTTTAATCGGTGCGGAGCGGAATCCTGGAAACACCATATATTTT
CASSLIGAERNPGNTIYF
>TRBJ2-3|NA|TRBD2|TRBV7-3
TGTGCCAGCAGCCCATCCGGGGGGAGCACAGATACGCAGTATTTT
CASSPSGGSTDTQYF
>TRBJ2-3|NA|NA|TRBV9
TGTGCCAGCAGCGTAGCTACGGCTCCCACAGATACGCAGTATTTT
CASSVATAPTDTQYF
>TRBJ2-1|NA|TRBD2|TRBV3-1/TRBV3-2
TGTGCCAGCAGCCAAGGGCGGGGGGGCGGCAATGAGCAGTTCTTC
CASSQGRGGGNEQFF
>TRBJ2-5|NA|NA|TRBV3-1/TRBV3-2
TGTGCCAGCAGCCTCCGGGCGGGGAGGCAAGAGACCCAGTACTTC
CASSLRAGRQETQYF
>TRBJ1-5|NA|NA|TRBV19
TGTGCCAGTAGTGTCCTCAACAATCAGCCCCAGCATTTT
CASSVLNNQPQHF
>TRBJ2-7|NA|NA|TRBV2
TGTGCCAGCAGGAGAGACCAGGGAGTATCCTACGAGCAGTACTTC
CASRRDQGVSYEQYF
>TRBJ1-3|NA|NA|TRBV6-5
TGTGCCACCACAACTCGGTTCTCTGGAAACACCATATATTTT
CATTTRFSGNTIYF
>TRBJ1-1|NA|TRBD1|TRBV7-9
TGTGCCAGCAGCTTAGCTTCAGGGGGCACTGAAGCTTTCTTT
CASSLASGGTEAFF
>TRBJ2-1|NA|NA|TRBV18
TGTGCCAGCTCACCATCTGGAAGCTACAATGAGCAGTTCTTC
CASSPSGSYNEQFF
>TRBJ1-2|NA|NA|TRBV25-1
TGTGCCAGCAGCCAAGCCAGGGACGGCTACACCTTC
CASSQARDGYTF
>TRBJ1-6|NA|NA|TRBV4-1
TGCGCCAGCAGCCAAGAGGGGGGCAGCCACTATAATTCACCCCTCCACTTT
CASSQEGGSHYNSPLHF
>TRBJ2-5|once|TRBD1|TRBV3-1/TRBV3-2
TGTGCCAGCAGCCAAGCGGGGACAGGCCCCCAAGAGACCCAGTACTTC
CASSQAGTGPQETQYF
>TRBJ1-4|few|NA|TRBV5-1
TGCGCCAGCAGCTTGGTAGGGGGGACGGGTGAAAAACTGTTTTTT
CASSLVGGTGEKLFF